This note documents a single T cell receptor (beta chain) sequence. These data originate in a study of T cell changes during pregnancy in multiple sclerosis. Trimming took off 7 bases at V and 0 bases at J, with 16 bases between the two ends. This CDR3 has 15 residues. CDR1 and CDR2 from the germline V gene are MNHEY and SVGAGI. Clones were sequenced by immunoSEQ multiplex PCR, and TCRdb holds only the in-frame ones, with some missing. The sample has under 100,000 clones; over 90% are singletons. The clonotype was recovered from a female donor with multiple sclerosis, enrolled in a pregnancy study. The sequenced sample was peripheral blood, obtained in the third trimester of pregnancy. The chain has TRBV6-5 and TRBJ2-7, with D perhaps TRBD2 (6 bases). The CDR3 DNA is TGTGCCAGCAAAACCACGTTCGGGAGCTCCTACGAGCAGTACTTC. Translated, it gives CASKTTFGSSYEQYF.